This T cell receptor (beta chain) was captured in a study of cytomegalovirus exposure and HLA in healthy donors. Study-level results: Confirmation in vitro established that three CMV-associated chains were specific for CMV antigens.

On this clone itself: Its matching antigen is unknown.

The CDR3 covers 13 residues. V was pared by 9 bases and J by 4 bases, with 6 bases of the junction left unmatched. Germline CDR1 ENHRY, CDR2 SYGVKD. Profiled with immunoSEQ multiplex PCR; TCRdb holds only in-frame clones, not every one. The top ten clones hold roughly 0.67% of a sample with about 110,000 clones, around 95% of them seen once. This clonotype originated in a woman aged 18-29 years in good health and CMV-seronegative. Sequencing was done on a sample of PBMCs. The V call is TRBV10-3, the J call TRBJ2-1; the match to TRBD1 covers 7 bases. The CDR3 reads CAIAGTEYNEQFF. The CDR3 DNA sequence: TGTGCCATTGCCGGGACAGAGTACAATGAGCAGTTCTTC.